A few counts support the clone carrying this T cell receptor beta chain. Its antigen remains unknown. It was with 60 Vbeta and 13 Jbeta primers that the PCR ran. Some clones are missing from TCRdb's copy, which holds only in-frame ones; the method was immunoSEQ multiplex PCR. The sample holds approximately 130,000 clones; more than 75% are singletons and the top ten take 0.95% to 1.4%. The data stem from a study of cytomegalovirus exposure and HLA in healthy donors. Study findings and constraints: Many donors carried some public TCRs, although rarity characterized most TCR sequences. A prior analysis recorded that most TCR beta V segments were productive about 90% or about 30% of the time.

Germline trimming cut 5 bases from V and 4 bases from J; bases unmatched to any gene: 7. Germline-derived CDR1 and CDR2 are MNHEY and SVGAGI. The CDR3 loop spans 15 amino acids. The rearrangement joins TRBV6-5 to TRBJ1-5; TRBD1 agrees at 8 bases. The sample comprised PBMCs. This receptor was taken from a male donor in good health and CMV-seronegative. CDR3 loop: CASSPTGAVNQPQHF. As DNA, the CDR3 is TGTGCCAGCAGTCCGACAGGGGCGGTAAATCAGCCCCAGCATTTT.